The rows below give T cell receptor beta chains drawn from one sample of a study of OX40 agonist ivuxolimab in advanced cancers. Profiled with immunoSEQ multiplex PCR; TCRdb holds only in-frame clones, not every one. The table records around 38,000 clones, roughly 80% of them present only once. The source material was CD4+ or CD8+ T cells sorted from blood, sampled in a trial of the OX40 agonist ivuxolimab. Source of these receptors: an adult with an advanced solid tumor such as melanoma, head and neck, liver or kidney cancer. Both conserved end residues are part of each CDR3. The order of the fields is clone size, J gene, V gene, D gene, CDR3 DNA, CDR3 protein. D genes are given only for firm matches. Rows may omit the clone size; those that give it use once, few, many or a size class.

>-|TRBJ2-3|TRBV9|-
TGTGCCAGCAGACAGTACACAGATACGCAGTATTTT
CASRQYTDTQYF
>-|TRBJ2-7|TRBV4-1|TRBD1
TGCGCCAGCAGCCAAGTGACAGGGGGCCCTTTCAAGCAGTACTTC
CASSQVTGGPFKQYF
>-|TRBJ2-7|TRBV19|TRBD1
TGTGCCAGTAGTTCAACAGGGGTAGTTCACGAGCAGTACTTC
CASSSTGVVHEQYF
>-|TRBJ2-1|TRBV28|-
TGTGCCAGCAGTGGATCGCCGGGTCGGGGTTACAATGAGCAGTTCTTC
CASSGSPGRGYNEQFF
>-|TRBJ1-6|TRBV6-1|-
TGTGCCAGCAGTGACGGGTCACCCCTCCACTTT
CASSDGSPLHF
>once|TRBJ1-5|TRBV5-8|TRBD1
TGTGCCAGCAGCTCGTATAGGACAGGGAATGAACGTCAGCCCCAGCATTTT
CASSSYRTGNERQPQHF
>-|TRBJ1-5|TRBV10-2|-
TGCGCCAGCAGAGAACCCAATCAGCCCCAGCATTTT
CASREPNQPQHF
>-|TRBJ1-6|TRBV29-1|-
TGCAGCGCACAGAACACCTATAATTCACCCCTCCACTTT
CSAQNTYNSPLHF
>-|TRBJ2-7|TRBV27|-
TGTGCCAGCAGTTTATCGTCGAAAGGGGACGAGCAGTACTTC
CASSLSSKGDEQYF
>once|TRBJ2-7|TRBV11-2|-
TGTGCCAGCAGCTTAGGTGCCAGGGCCTGGGACGAGCAGTACTTC
CASSLGARAWDEQYF
>few|TRBJ2-2|TRBV6-5|TRBD2
TGTGCCAGCAAGACTAGCGGTTATAACACCGGGGAGCTGTTTTTT
CASKTSGYNTGELFF
>-|TRBJ2-1|TRBV9|TRBD2
TGTGCCAGCAGCGTAGGGGGGGGCCAGGCTAGCGGGAACAATGAGCAGTTCTTC
CASSVGGGQASGNNEQFF
>-|TRBJ2-7|TRBV18|-
TGTGCCAGCTCACCAGGGGGCAGCTACGAGCAGTACTTC
CASSPGGSYEQYF
>-|TRBJ2-1|TRBV6-5|TRBD2
TGTGCCAGCAGTTCTCGGGGGGGGGCCTGGAATGAGCAGTTCTTC
CASSSRGGAWNEQFF
>-|TRBJ2-7|TRBV5-1|-
TGCGCCAGCAGCTTGGGAGACAGCTCCTACGAGCAGTACTTC
CASSLGDSSYEQYF
>-|TRBJ2-7|TRBV5-5|-
TGTGCCAGCAGATCAGGTCTTCAATTCCGGGCCTACGAGCAGTACTTC
CASRSGLQFRAYEQYF
>-|TRBJ2-7|TRBV21-1|-
TGTGCCAGCAGGGGCAGACTGCTACACGTGTTAGACGAGCAGTACTTC
CASRGRLLHVLDEQYF
>-|TRBJ1-1|TRBV6-5|TRBD1
TGTGCCAGCAGTTTACAGGGGAGCGAAACTGAAGCTTTCTTT
CASSLQGSETEAFF
>-|TRBJ2-3|TRBV7-6|-
TGTGCCAGCAGCCTCTTAGCGTCTAGCACAGATACGCAGTATTTT
CASSLLASSTDTQYF
>-|TRBJ2-7|TRBV11-3|TRBD1
TGTGCCAGCAGTCAGTCGGCAGGGGGCGAGCAGTACTTC
CASSQSAGGEQYF
>-|TRBJ2-2|TRBV28|-
TGTGCCAGCAGTTTATGGACAGCAAACACCGGGGAGCTGTTTTTT
CASSLWTANTGELFF
>few|TRBJ1-1|TRBV9|-
TGTGCCAGCAGCGTAGACCAGGGGAGGGTCACTGAAGCTTTCTTT
CASSVDQGRVTEAFF